The 9 T cell receptor beta chains in this list originate from one sample, sequenced in a study of CD8+CD57+ T cells in acquired aplastic anemia. Genomic DNA, serving as template, underwent TCR beta VDJ and CDR3 profiling. One entry per CDR3 protein results from TCRdb running MiXCR on the reads. The data hold about 270,000 distinct CDR3 sequences, with 65% to 90% observed a single time. For sequencing, patients were chosen who had shown expansion of CD8+CD57+ cells by flow cytometry. Specimen: sorted CD4+, CD8+, or CD8+CD57+ T cells (not recorded which) from PBMCs. These TCRs come from a human donor with aplastic anemia.

For this clonotype: Likely a read error: the CDR3 ends without its conserved phenylalanine or tryptophan. This chain uses TRBV9 with TRBJ2-1; possible D gene TRBD1, 6 bases. Germline CDR1 SGDLS, CDR2 YYNGEE. The CDR3 consists of 13 residues. The V and J ends lost 5 bases and 8 bases respectively, with 14 bases between them. CDR3 sequence: CASSDGGHHEQFL. Written as DNA, the CDR3 is TGTGCCAGCAGTGATGGGGGACACCATGAGCAGTTCCTC.

In regard to this clonotype: A junction boundary mismatches the germline segment, possibly from a read error. The chain is built from TRBV7-3 and TRBJ1-1, with 7 bases fitting TRBD1. CDR3 length: 15 amino acids. CDR1 is SGHTA, CDR2 FQGTGA, per germline. The CDR3 DNA is TGTGCCAGCAGCTTCGGGCTGACAGGGAACACTGAAGTTTTCTTT. Protein: CASSFGLTGNTEVFF.

A single count supports this clonotype. This chain joins TRBV7-8 and TRBJ2-7, with TRBD1 identical over 7 bases. Germline V gene lookup returns CDR1 SGHVS and CDR2 FQNEAQ. The CDR3 spans 18 residues. Losses at the gene ends were 3 bases for V and 4 bases for J; bases not matched to a gene: 18. CDR3 sequence reads: CASSFRQGAEKLSYEQYV. CDR3 DNA sequence: TGTGCCAGCAGCTTCCGACAGGGAGCGGAAAAACTGTCTTACGAGCAGTACGTC.

This clonotype was seen many times. In nucleotides, the CDR3 is TGTGCCAGCAGCCCTGGAGCGGGGGGGGTATACAATGAGCAGTTCTTC. Encoded protein: CASSPGAGGVYNEQFF. The gene calls are TRBV9 and TRBJ2-1; 10 nucleotides agree with TRBD2. Germline CDR1 is SGDLS and CDR2 is YYNGEE. J was trimmed by 4 bases and V by 4 bases; bases with no gene match: 8. CDR3 length equals 16 residues.

This clonotype was counted a few times. At one end, the junction sequence differs from germline, possibly due to a read error. DNA of the CDR3: TGTGCCAGCAGTTTAGCGGGAGGTAACGATGCGCAGTATTTC. Encoded protein: CASSLAGGNDAQYF. The chain carries TRBV7-8 and TRBJ2-7; TRBD2 aligns across 10 bases. From germline, CDR1 is SGHVS and CDR2 FQNEAQ. The CDR3 is 14 residues long.

This clonotype was counted once. V gene TRBV11-2 combines with J gene TRBJ2-4, with D possibly being TRBD2 (7 bases). The V end was cut by 3 bases, the J end by 11 bases, with 11 bases between. This CDR3 contains 12 residues. The germline V gene has CDR1 SGHAT and CDR2 FQNNGV. The CDR3 bases are TGTGCCAGCAGCTTCGGCGGGGGCTTTCAGTACTTC. It is translated as CASSFGGGFQYF.

Regarding this clonotype: In this CDR3 the conserved last residue, phenylalanine or tryptophan, is missing, so a read error is likely. The rearrangement uses TRBV7-2 and TRBJ1-2, with 7 nucleotides matching TRBD1. Germline assignment: CDR1 SGHTA and CDR2 FQGNSA. This CDR3 contains 15 residues. Trimming at V came to 3 bases and at J to 10 bases, leaving 14 bases not matched to a gene. In DNA form, the CDR3 reads TGTGCCAGCAGCTTGAAAGGGGGCGCCGAAGATGTCTACACCGTC. Its translation: CASSLKGGAEDVYTV.

The V call is TRBV5-1, the J call TRBJ2-3; D gene unclear. With 4 bases removed from V and 0 bases from J, the gap between germline ends came to 12 bases. The CDR3 is 15 amino acids. CDR1 and CDR2 from the germline V gene are SGHRS and YFSETQ. The CDR3 DNA is TGCGCCAGCAGCCGACCCGAAACTAGCACAGATACGCAGTATTTT. It translates to CASSRPETSTDTQYF.

About this clonotype: The junction does not match germline at one end; this may be a read error. This chain connects TRBV2 to TRBJ2-7; D is unresolved. Germline V lookup: CDR1 SNHLY, CDR2 FYNNEI. The CDR3 runs to 12 residues. The CDR3 DNA sequence: TGTGCCAGCAGCTTCGATGGAGCAGAGCAGTACTTT. It translates to CASSFDGAEQYF.